The following is a T cell receptor beta chain sequence with its context. The data originate from a study of T cell changes during pregnancy in multiple sclerosis. Per germline, CDR1 SGHVS and CDR2 FQNEAQ. The CDR3 loop spans 14 amino acids. The trim removed 5 bases at V and 0 bases at J, leaving 2 bases unmatched. Using immunoSEQ multiplex PCR, the repertoire was profiled, and TCRdb retains in-frame clones only, with some absent. The sample has 15,000 or so clones, almost 85% seen once. This clonotype originated in a female donor in good health, enrolled as a control in a pregnancy study. V is TRBV7-8 and J is TRBJ2-3, with 7 bases fitting TRBD2. The material was CD8+ T cells from peripheral blood mononuclear cells, obtained in the third trimester of pregnancy. The CDR3: CASSERDSTDTQYF. The CDR3 DNA follows: TGTGCCAGCAGCGAGCGGGACAGCACAGATACGCAGTATTTT.